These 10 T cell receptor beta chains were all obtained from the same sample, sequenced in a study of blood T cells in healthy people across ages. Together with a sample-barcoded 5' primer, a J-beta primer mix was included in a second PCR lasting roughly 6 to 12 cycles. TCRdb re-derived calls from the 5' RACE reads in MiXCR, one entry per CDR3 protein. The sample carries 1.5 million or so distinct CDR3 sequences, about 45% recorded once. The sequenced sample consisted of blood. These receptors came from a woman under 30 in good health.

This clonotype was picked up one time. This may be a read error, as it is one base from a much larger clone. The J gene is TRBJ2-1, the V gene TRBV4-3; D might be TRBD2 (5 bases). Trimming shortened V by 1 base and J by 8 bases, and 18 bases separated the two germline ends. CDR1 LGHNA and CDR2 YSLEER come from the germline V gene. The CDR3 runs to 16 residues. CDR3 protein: CASSQAPSGEGHEQFF. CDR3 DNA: TGCGCCAGCAGCCAAGCTCCCAGCGGAGAAGGCCATGAGCAGTTCTTC.

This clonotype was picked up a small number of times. CDR3 nucleotide sequence: TGTGCCAGCAGCCAGGTTGGATCCGGCGAGCAGTTCTTC. Amino acids: CASSQVGSGEQFF. This chain uses TRBV3-1 with TRBJ2-1; D gene uncertain. Per the germline V gene, CDR1 is LGHDT and CDR2 is YNNKEL (reference sequence). Trimming took 3 bases from V and 10 from J, leaving 13 bases between them. CDR3 length equals 13 residues.

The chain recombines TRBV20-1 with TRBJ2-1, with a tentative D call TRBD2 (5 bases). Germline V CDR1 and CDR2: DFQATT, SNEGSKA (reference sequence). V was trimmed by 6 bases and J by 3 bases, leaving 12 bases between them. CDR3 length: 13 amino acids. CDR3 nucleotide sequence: TGCAGTGCCGCAATGGGGAGCTACAATGAGCAGTTCTTC. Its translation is CSAAMGSYNEQFF.

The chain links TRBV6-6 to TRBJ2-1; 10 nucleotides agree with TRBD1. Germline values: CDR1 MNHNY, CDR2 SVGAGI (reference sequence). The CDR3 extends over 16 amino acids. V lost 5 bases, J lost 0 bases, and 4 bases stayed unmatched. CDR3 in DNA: TGTGCCAGCAGTACCGGGACAGGGGTCTCCTACAATGAGCAGTTCTTC. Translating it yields CASSTGTGVSYNEQFF.

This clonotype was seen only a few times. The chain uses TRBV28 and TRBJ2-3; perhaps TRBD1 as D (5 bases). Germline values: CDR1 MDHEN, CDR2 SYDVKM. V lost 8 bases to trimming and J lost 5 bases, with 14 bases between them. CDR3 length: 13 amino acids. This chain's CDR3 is CASRPPGRDTQYF. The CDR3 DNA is TGTGCCAGCCGGCCTCCAGGGCGAGATACGCAGTATTTT. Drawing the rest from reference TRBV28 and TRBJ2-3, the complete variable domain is DVKVTQSSRYLVKRTGEKVFLECVQDMDHENMFWYRQDPGLGLRLIYFSYDVKMKEKGDIPEGYSVSREKKERFSLILESASTNQTSMYLCASRPPGRDTQYFGPGTRLTVL.

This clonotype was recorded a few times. DNA for the CDR3: TGCAGTGCTAGACCACCCCCTTCCAGGGGAAGGACTAATGAAAAACTGTTTTTT. It specifies CSARPPPSRGRTNEKLFF. The chain uses TRBV20-1 and TRBJ1-4, with D perhaps TRBD1 (6 bases). Trimming removed 2 bases at V and 2 bases at J, with 21 bases between. Germline V gene sequence: CDR1 DFQATT, CDR2 SNEGSKA (reference sequence). This CDR3 spans 18 amino acids.

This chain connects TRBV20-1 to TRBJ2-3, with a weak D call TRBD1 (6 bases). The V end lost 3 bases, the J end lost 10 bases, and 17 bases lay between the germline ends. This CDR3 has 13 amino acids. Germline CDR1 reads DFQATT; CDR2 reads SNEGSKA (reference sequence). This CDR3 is CSASPSLQGPQYF. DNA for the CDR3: TGCAGTGCTAGCCCCTCCCTGCAGGGGCCGCAGTATTTT.

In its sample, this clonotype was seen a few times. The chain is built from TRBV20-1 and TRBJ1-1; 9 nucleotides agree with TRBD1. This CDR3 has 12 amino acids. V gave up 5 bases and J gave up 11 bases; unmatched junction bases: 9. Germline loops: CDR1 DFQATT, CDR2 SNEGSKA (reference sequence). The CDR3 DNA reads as TGCAGTGCTGGCGGGACAGGGTTGAGGGCTTTCTTT. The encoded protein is CSAGGTGLRAFF.

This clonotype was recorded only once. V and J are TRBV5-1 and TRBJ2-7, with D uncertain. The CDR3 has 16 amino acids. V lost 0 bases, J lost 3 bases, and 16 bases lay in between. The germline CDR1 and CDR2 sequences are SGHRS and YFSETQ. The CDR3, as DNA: TGCGCCAGCAGCTTGGAGGCCAACACCAAAAACTACGAGCAGTACTTC. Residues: CASSLEANTKNYEQYF. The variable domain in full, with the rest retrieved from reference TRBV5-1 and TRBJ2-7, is KAGVTQTPRYLIKTRGQQVTLSCSPISGHRSVSWYQQTPGQGLQFLFEYFSETQRNKGNFPGRFSGRQFSNSRSEMNVSTLELGDSALYLCASSLEANTKNYEQYFGPGTRLTVT.

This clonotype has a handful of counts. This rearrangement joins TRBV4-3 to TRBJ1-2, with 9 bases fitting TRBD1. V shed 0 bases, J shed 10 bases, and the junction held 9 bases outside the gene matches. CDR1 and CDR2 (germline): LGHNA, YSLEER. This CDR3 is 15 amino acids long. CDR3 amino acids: CASSQDRGTGFAYTF. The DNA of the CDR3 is TGCGCCAGCAGCCAAGATCGAGGGACAGGGTTTGCCTACACCTTC.